This record covers a single T cell receptor beta chain. Its antigen is still unknown. Base qualities are not at hand, and no much larger clone is one base apart. The roughly 38 donors, aged 6 to 90 years, were systemically healthy Caucasian individuals from Russia. Around 9.9 milliliters of peripheral blood were collected from each donor into EDTA-treated Vacutainer tubes. Ficoll-Paque density-gradient centrifugation was used to isolate PBMCs, with at least 7 million per sample. Trizol reagent was used to extract total RNA from PBMCs, with at least 6 micrograms per sample. For every donor, flow cytometry on a PBMC aliquot measured the percentage of naive CD45RAhigh/CD27high T cells. This entry is derived from a study of blood T cells in healthy people across ages (dated by TCRdb to between 2014 and 2017). Study-wide context: Template switching captured roughly one uniquely barcoded TCR beta cDNA molecule per two T cells in model experiments. The study measured age-related changes in TCR beta repertoire diversity using deep sequencing normalized with unique cDNA molecular identifiers. Using the same blood draw, the study looked at two additional independent replicas of 1 million unique cDNA reads for two donors, one aged 18 to 30 and the other aged 80 or older. Donors were grouped into four age groups: young (average roughly 17 years), middle-aged (over 35), aged (about 60) and long-lived (about 89). To avoid experimental bias, donors of different ages were randomly spread across the sequencing lanes.

Germline trimming amounts to 6 bases on V and 8 bases on J, with 10 as the count of junction bases outside the gene matches. Reading from cysteine to phenylalanine, the CDR3 counts 16 amino acids. The retained sequence is limited to the CDR3, 48 bases, with the frame set at the first base. Broader findings and caveats from the paper: Observed TCR beta diversity per million T cells fell roughly linearly with age, and a significant reduction was already apparent by age about 38. Compared with the aged group, more naive CD4+ T cells, fewer expanded clones and increased TCR diversity were shown by the long-lived group, suggesting age selection. Estimates of total diversity from one million sequenced T cells were regarded as lower bounds and underestimates. There was a strong correlation between observed TCR beta diversity and the percentage of naive T cells measured by flow cytometry. The CMV infection status of donors was not known, potentially confounding age-related changes in expanded clonotypes. Bulk unsorted PBMC profiling prevented conclusive comparison of naive and antigen-experienced compartments.

To prepare the library, 5' RACE was applied. Sequencing used an Illumina HiSeq 2500. A second PCR of 7 to 11 cycles was run with a J-beta primer mix and a sample-barcoded 5' primer. Each TCR beta cDNA molecule received a unique molecular identifier from a template-switch 5' adaptor carrying 12 random nucleotides. At least 2.5 million CDR3-containing paired-end reads were obtained from each sample. The Mint cDNA synthesis kit, primed by a TRBC-specific oligonucleotide, was used to synthesize first-strand cDNA from all RNA. Following uracil-DNA glycosylase treatment, all cDNA underwent a first 18-cycle PCR with the universal primers M1SS and BC2_uni_R. Per the source publication's procedure: For normalization, 1 million high-quality reads, each with a distinct molecular identifier, were randomly selected from each sample. Instead of being binned into consensus sequences, reads that shared molecular identifiers were thrown out. MiTCR, run with a Q25 quality threshold and the strictest error-elimination algorithm, handled CDR3 identification, clonotype clustering and error correction. A nonparametric unseen species model with Euler transformation was used to estimate lower-bound total TCR beta diversity. TCRdb reworked the public reads: Q25 trimming with fastp, MiXCR clone assembly, productive beta chains retained. Rows with a matching CDR3 protein are joined into one entry that keeps the most common DNA and genes. TCRdb's processing, not the authors' own work, is the source of the V and J calls. Recorded for this sample are roughly 680,000 distinct CDR3 sequences; under 25% of them occurred a single time. Together, the top ten hold 3.6% of the sample.

Sample: blood. The receptor's source is a man in his 70s in good health. The chain uses TRBV12-3 or TRBV12-4 and TRBJ2-3, and 14 junction bases match TRBD2. The CDR3 has the sequence CASRNVGTSGRGTQYF. Here is the DNA: TGTGCCAGCAGAAACGTCGGGACTAGCGGGAGAGGTACGCAGTATTTT.